This TCR beta chain was recorded in a study of OX40 agonist ivuxolimab in advanced cancers. This clone has only a few counts. The antigen is undetermined. Profiled with immunoSEQ multiplex PCR; TCRdb holds only in-frame clones, not every one. The repertoire holds fewer than 35,000 clones, with 90% as singletons. Study outcomes and limitations: The study found that CD8+ T cells averaged more expanded clones than CD4+.

In germline, CDR1 is PRHDT, CDR2 FYEKMQ (reference sequence). V lost 5 bases and J lost 0, with 17 bases in between. The CDR3 sequence is 16 residues long. The chain couples TRBV13 to TRBJ2-7; D is ambiguous. The receptor comes from an adult with an advanced solid tumor such as melanoma, head and neck, liver or kidney cancer. The sample here was CD4+ or CD8+ T cells sorted from blood, taken in a trial of the OX40 agonist ivuxolimab. This CDR3 is CASSTLTGPSSYEQYF. The DNA of the CDR3 is TGTGCCAGCAGCACCCTCACCGGCCCCAGCTCCTACGAGCAGTACTTC.